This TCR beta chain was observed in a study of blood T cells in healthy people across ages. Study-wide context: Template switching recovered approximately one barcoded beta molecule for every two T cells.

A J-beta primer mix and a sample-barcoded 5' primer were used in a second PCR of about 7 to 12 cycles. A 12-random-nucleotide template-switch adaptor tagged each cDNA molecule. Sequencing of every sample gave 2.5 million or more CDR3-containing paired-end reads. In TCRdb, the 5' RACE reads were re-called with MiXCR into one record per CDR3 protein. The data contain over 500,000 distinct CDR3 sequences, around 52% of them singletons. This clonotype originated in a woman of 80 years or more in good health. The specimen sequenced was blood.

The CDR3 nucleotides read TGTGCCAGCAGTTACCCGGGACAGGGGGGCAATGAGCAGTTCTTC. This translates into CASSYPGQGGNEQFF. V and J are TRBV6-6 and TRBJ2-1, with 11 bases that match TRBD1. The J segment lost 6 bases and the V segment lost 2 bases, leaving 3 bases of the junction unmatched. Germline CDR1 MNHNY, CDR2 SVGAGI (reference sequence). This CDR3 has 15 residues.